These 23 T cell receptor beta chains originate from one sample sequenced in a study of blood T cell repertoires in COVID-19. Repertoires were generated with immunoSEQ multiplex PCR, while TCRdb's copy carries only in-frame clones and drops some. Seen here are 95,000 to 150,000 clones, 85% to 90% observed once, and the top ten hold approximately 0.81%. The material sequenced was peripheral blood. Receptors originate from a woman between 50 and 59 years old with active or convalescent COVID-19.

This clone showed up just once. The J gene is TRBJ2-5, the V gene TRBV10-3; D is possibly TRBD2 (6 bases). Trimming shortened V by 0 bases and J by 4 bases, and 12 bases separated the two germline ends. Looked up from germline, CDR1 is ENHRY and CDR2 is SYGVKD. The CDR3 length is 15 residues. CDR3 region: CAISESRTEGETQYF. The CDR3 nucleotides are TGTGCCATCAGTGAGTCCAGGACGGAGGGAGAGACCCAGTACTTC.

This chain joins TRBV3-1 (or the pseudogene TRBV3-2) and TRBJ1-4; 8 nucleotides match TRBD1. This CDR3 has 15 amino acids. With 3 bases clipped from V and 3 bases from J, the junction kept 3 bases outside the gene matches. Looked up from germline, CDR1 is LGHDT and CDR2 is YNNKEL (reference sequence). CDR3 nucleotide sequence: TGTGCCAGCAGCCACTGGGACAGGTCTAATGAAAAACTGTTTTTT. Translation: CASSHWDRSNEKLFF.

The rearrangement uses TRBV28 and TRBJ2-2, with TRBD2 matching over 16 bases. V lost 5 bases and J lost 4; bases outside the gene matches: 10. This CDR3 is built from 19 residues. Per the germline V gene, CDR1 is MDHEN and CDR2 is SYDVKM. The CDR3 protein is CASSPPKGLAGGATGELFF. CDR3 bases: TGTGCCAGCAGTCCTCCAAAGGGACTAGCGGGAGGGGCCACCGGGGAGCTGTTTTTT.

This chain uses TRBV7-2 with TRBJ1-5; 8 nucleotides match TRBD1. Germline loops: CDR1 SGHTA, CDR2 FQGNSA. The CDR3 is 18 residues long. Losses at the gene ends were 5 bases for V and 5 bases for J; bases not matched to a gene: 17. CDR3 DNA: TGTGCCAGCAGCCTCTATCCGGGACAGGTCGGAATAGATCAGCCCCAGCATTTT. Protein product: CASSLYPGQVGIDQPQHF.

The count of this clone is one. This chain links TRBV6-5 with TRBJ1-1, with no clear D. Trimming pared 7 bases from V and 0 bases from J, leaving 12 bases between. CDR3 size: 14 residues. CDR1 and CDR2 (germline): MNHEY, SVGAGI. The CDR3 loop is CASTEGGLNTEAFF. CDR3 coding DNA: TGTGCCAGCACCGAAGGAGGATTGAACACTGAAGCTTTCTTT.

The chain links TRBV27 to TRBJ2-7; TRBD1 aligns across 9 bases. Germline V CDR1 and CDR2: MNHEY, SMNVEV (reference sequence). V lost 8 bases, J lost 6 bases, and 8 bases stayed unmatched. This CDR3 region has 13 residues. This chain's CDR3 is CASARDRASEQYF. The CDR3 coding sequence is TGTGCCAGCGCCCGGGACAGGGCGTCCGAGCAGTACTTC.

The rearrangement links TRBV7-9 to TRBJ1-5, with TRBD1 identical over 10 bases. V dropped 1 base and J dropped 6; count of bases not matched to a gene: 3. The CDR3 length is 15 residues. The germline CDR1 and CDR2 sequences are SEHNR and FQNEAQ (reference sequence). In DNA, the CDR3 is TGTGCCAGCAGCTTAGGGACAGGGGGTGGTCAGCCCCAGCATTTT. Translating it yields CASSLGTGGGQPQHF.

This clone occurred once. The chain links TRBV10-1 to TRBJ1-4; no clear D gene. Germline lookup yields CDR1 WNHNN and CDR2 SYGVQD (reference sequence). The CDR3 has 14 amino acids. Trimming shortened V by 8 bases and J by 4 bases, and 14 bases separated the two germline ends. The CDR3 nucleotides read TGCGCCAGCCCCACGGAGCCGCTTAATGAAAAACTGTTTTTT. Protein: CASPTEPLNEKLFF.

The V call is TRBV24-1, the J call TRBJ2-5; TRBD2 might be the D (6 bases). Germline CDR1 reads KGHDR; CDR2 reads SFDVKD. This CDR3 contains 13 residues. V dropped 5 bases and J dropped 5 bases, with 11 bases sitting between them. In nucleotides, the CDR3 is TGTGCCACCAGTGTGTTGGGAGGCGAGACCCAGTACTTC. This gives the protein CATSVLGGETQYF.

The chain carries TRBV5-6 and TRBJ1-1; D is perhaps TRBD1 (5 bases). The CDR3 sequence is 14 residues long. V dropped 4 bases and J dropped 6 bases, with 16 bases sitting between them. Germline V gives CDR1 SGHDT, CDR2 YYEEEE. This CDR3 is CASSADPWGAEAFF. In nucleotides, the CDR3 is TGTGCCAGCAGCGCGGACCCGTGGGGGGCTGAAGCTTTCTTT. The full variable domain, completed using reference TRBV5-6 and TRBJ1-1, is DAGVTQSPTHLIKTRGQQVTLRCSPKSGHDTVSWYQQALGQGPQFIFQYYEEEERQRGNFPDRFSGHQFPNYSSELNVNALLLGDSALYLCASSADPWGAEAFFGQGTRLTVV.

V usage is TRBV9 and J usage is TRBJ2-1, with D possibly being TRBD2 (6 bases). Germline CDR1 is SGDLS and CDR2 is YYNGEE. Trimming removed 0 bases from V and 1 base from J, with 11 bases in between. CDR3 length: 16 residues. CDR3 DNA: TGTGCCAGCAGCGTAGCATCAAGCGGGTCCTACAATGAGCAGTTCTTC. Translating gives CASSVASSGSYNEQFF.

This chain connects TRBV10-3 to TRBJ1-1; D remains unclear. From germline, CDR1 is ENHRY and CDR2 SYGVKD. The CDR3 has 14 amino acids. Trimming cost V 3 bases and J 0 bases, with 8 bases left between them. CDR3 coding DNA: TGTGCCATCAGTGAAGTCAGGTTGAACACTGAAGCTTTCTTT. Protein product: CAISEVRLNTEAFF.

V is TRBV3-1 (or the pseudogene TRBV3-2) and J is TRBJ1-2, with D possibly being TRBD1 (6 bases). Germline V lookup: CDR1 LGHDT, CDR2 YNNKEL (reference sequence). V lost 0 bases, J lost 6 bases, and 17 bases lay in between. The length of the CDR3 is 16 residues. In nucleotides, the CDR3 is TGTGCCAGCAGCCAAGATCTAAGGACAGACCCGAATGGCTACACCTTC. This encodes CASSQDLRTDPNGYTF.

The CDR3 reads CASSFVAGEMNEQFF. For the CDR3, the DNA is TGTGCCAGCAGCTTCGTTGCGGGAGAGATGAATGAGCAGTTCTTC. The chain is built from TRBV7-2 and TRBJ2-1; 7 bases match TRBD2. Looked up from germline, CDR1 is SGHTA and CDR2 is FQGNSA. The V and J ends lost 3 bases and 7 bases, in that order; junction bases with no gene match: 9. The CDR3 length is 15 residues.

Comments on this clone: The same CDR3 can be traced to other DNA sequences in this sample. The chain is built from TRBV5-4 and TRBJ2-7; the match to TRBD1 covers 8 bases. Trimming took 4 bases from V and 2 from J; bases not matched to a gene: 2. Germline V lookup: CDR1 SGHNT, CDR2 YYREEE (reference sequence). This CDR3 contains 13 residues. CDR3 loop: CASSGQGPYEQYF. The CDR3 nucleotides are TGTGCCAGCAGCGGACAGGGTCCCTACGAGCAGTACTTC.

The CDR3: CASSLQAGPLEKLFF. The CDR3 bases are TGTGCCAGCAGCCTACAGGCGGGGCCTCTTGAAAAACTGTTTTTT. The V call is TRBV16, the J call TRBJ1-4, with D perhaps TRBD1 (5 bases). CDR3 length equals 15 residues. Germline CDR1 KGHSY, CDR2 FQNENV. Trimming removed 4 bases from V and 7 bases from J, with 16 bases in between. Drawing the rest from reference TRBV16 and TRBJ1-4, the complete variable domain is GEEVAQTPKHLVRGEGQKAKLYCAPIKGHSYVFWYQQVLKNEFKFLISFQNENVFDETGMPKERFSAKCLPNSPCSLEIQATKLEDSAVYFCASSLQAGPLEKLFFGSGTQLSVL.

The chain joins TRBV11-2 to TRBJ1-5, with D maybe TRBD1 (6 bases). The CDR3 has 15 residues. Germline CDR1 and CDR2: SGHAT and FQNNGV. Deletions cut 5 bases from V and 2 bases from J, with 13 bases between. CDR3 residues: CASSPGTIGNQPQHF. CDR3 DNA: TGTGCCAGCAGCCCAGGGACAATTGGCAATCAGCCCCAGCATTTT.

The chain links TRBV28 to TRBJ2-3; D not certain. CDR1 and CDR2 from the germline V gene are MDHEN and SYDVKM. V was pared by 5 bases and J by 0 bases, with 18 bases between. This CDR3 has 17 amino acids. The CDR3 sequence is CASSVAHGLTSTDTQYF. CDR3 nucleotide sequence: TGTGCCAGCAGTGTTGCCCACGGTCTTACTAGCACAGATACGCAGTATTTT.

This clone came up once. J is TRBJ2-1 and V is TRBV7-8; D possibly corresponds to TRBD2 (6 bases). Germline assignment: CDR1 SGHVS and CDR2 FQNEAQ. This CDR3 contains 12 residues. With 4 bases removed from V and 8 bases from J, the gap between germline ends came to 9 bases. The CDR3 loop is CASSSSSDEQFF. As DNA, the CDR3 is TGTGCCAGCAGCTCCTCTAGCGATGAGCAGTTCTTC.

This rearrangement joins TRBV10-3 to TRBJ1-5; D is perhaps TRBD1 (5 bases). The CDR3 runs 14 residues. Trimming took 8 bases from V and 1 from J, leaving 12 bases between them. The germline gives CDR1 ENHRY, CDR2 SYGVKD. CDR3: CAIRSGDSNQPQHF. Written as DNA, the CDR3 is TGTGCCATCCGCAGCGGGGACAGCAATCAGCCCCAGCATTTT.

The genes are TRBV18 and TRBJ1-2; D call uncertain. Germline-derived CDR1 and CDR2 are KGHSH and LQKENI. V was clipped by 2 bases and J by 2 bases, with 18 bases between them. The CDR3 is 17 residues long. CDR3 nucleotide sequence: TGTGCCAGCTCACCAGAGTGGGGAGTTTCAGGAAACTATGGCTACACCTTC. As protein: CASSPEWGVSGNYGYTF.

V gene TRBV4-3 combines with J gene TRBJ1-6, with 9 bases matching TRBD1. Germline V gene data show CDR1 as LGHNA and CDR2 as YSLEER. This CDR3 has 17 residues. The V segment lost 4 bases and the J segment 10 bases; nucleotides outside the gene matches: 14. The CDR3 region has the DNA TGCGCCAGCAGCCCCAACAAATTCCGGGACAGGGAATCACCCCTCCACTTT. It translates to CASSPNKFRDRESPLHF.

The J gene is TRBJ1-6, the V gene TRBV19, with D possibly TRBD1 on 6 matching bases. Germline V gene data show CDR1 as LNHDA and CDR2 as SQIVND (reference sequence). The length of the CDR3 is 14 residues. V dropped 6 bases and J dropped 5 bases, with 11 bases sitting between them. The CDR3 sequence: CASSLGHNNSPLHF. The CDR3 DNA reads as TGTGCCAGTAGCTTGGGACATAATAATTCACCCCTCCACTTT.